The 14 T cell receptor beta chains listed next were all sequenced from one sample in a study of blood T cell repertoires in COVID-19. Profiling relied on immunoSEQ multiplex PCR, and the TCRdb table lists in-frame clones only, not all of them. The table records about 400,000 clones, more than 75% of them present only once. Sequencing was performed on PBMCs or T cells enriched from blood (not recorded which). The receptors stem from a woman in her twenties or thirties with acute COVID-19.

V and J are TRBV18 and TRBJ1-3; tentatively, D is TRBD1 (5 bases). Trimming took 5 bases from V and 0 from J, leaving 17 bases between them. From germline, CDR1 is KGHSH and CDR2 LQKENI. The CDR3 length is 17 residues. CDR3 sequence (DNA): TGTGCCAGCTCAGCATCCGGGACTCTAGACTCTGGAAACACCATATATTTT. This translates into CASSASGTLDSGNTIYF.

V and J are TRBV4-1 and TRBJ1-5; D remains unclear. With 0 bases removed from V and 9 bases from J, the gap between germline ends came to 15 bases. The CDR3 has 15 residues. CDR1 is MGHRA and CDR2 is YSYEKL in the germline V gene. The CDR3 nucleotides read TGCGCCAGCAGCCAAGACTATAGTGGAGGCGGGCCCCAGCATTTT. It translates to CASSQDYSGGGPQHF.

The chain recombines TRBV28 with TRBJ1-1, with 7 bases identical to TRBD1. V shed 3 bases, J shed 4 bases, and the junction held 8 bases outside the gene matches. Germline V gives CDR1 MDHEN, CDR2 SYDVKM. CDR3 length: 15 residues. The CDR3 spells CASSLAPQGVTEAFF. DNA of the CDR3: TGTGCCAGCAGTTTGGCGCCCCAGGGGGTCACTGAAGCTTTCTTT.

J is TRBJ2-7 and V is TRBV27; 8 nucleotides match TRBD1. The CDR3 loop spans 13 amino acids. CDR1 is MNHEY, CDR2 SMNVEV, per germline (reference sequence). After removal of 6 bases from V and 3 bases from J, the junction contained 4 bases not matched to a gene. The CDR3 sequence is CASRRQGIYEQYF. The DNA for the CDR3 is TGTGCCAGCAGACGACAGGGGATCTACGAGCAGTACTTC.

CDR3: CASSAGIGSSTDTQYF. The CDR3 DNA reads as TGTGCCAGCAGTGCGGGGATTGGGTCTAGCACAGATACGCAGTATTTT. The rearrangement uses TRBV2 and TRBJ2-3, with TRBD2 as a possible D gene (5 bases). V gave up 4 bases and J gave up 0 bases, with 14 bases separating them. The CDR3 runs to 16 residues. In germline, CDR1 is SNHLY, CDR2 FYNNEI.

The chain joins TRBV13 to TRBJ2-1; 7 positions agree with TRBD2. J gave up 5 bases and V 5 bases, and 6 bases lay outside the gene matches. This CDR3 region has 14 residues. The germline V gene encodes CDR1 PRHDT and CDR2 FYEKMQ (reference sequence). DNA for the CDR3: TGTGCCAGCAGCCCGCGGGGACTAAACAATGAGCAGTTCTTC. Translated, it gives CASSPRGLNNEQFF.

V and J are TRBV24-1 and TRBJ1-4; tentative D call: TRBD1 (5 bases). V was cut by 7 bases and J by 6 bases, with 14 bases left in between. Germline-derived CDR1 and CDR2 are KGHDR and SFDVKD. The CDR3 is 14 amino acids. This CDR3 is CATSSGLKDEKLFF. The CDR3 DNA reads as TGTGCCACCAGCTCAGGGCTGAAGGATGAAAAACTGTTTTTT.

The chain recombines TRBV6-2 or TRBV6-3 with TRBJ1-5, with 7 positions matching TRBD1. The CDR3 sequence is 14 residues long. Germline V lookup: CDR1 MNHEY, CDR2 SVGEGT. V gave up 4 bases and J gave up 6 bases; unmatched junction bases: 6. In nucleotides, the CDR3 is TGTGCCAGCAGTTGGGAACAGGGGATTCAGCCCCAGCATTTT. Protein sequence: CASSWEQGIQPQHF.

This chain's CDR3 is CASSQYLETDTQYF. CDR3 DNA sequence: TGTGCCAGCAGCCAATACCTTGAGACAGATACGCAGTATTTT. The chain carries TRBV7-9 and TRBJ2-3, with D uncertain. This CDR3 has 14 amino acids. From germline, CDR1 is SEHNR and CDR2 FQNEAQ (reference sequence). Trimming stripped 5 bases from V and 3 bases from J, with 12 bases between.

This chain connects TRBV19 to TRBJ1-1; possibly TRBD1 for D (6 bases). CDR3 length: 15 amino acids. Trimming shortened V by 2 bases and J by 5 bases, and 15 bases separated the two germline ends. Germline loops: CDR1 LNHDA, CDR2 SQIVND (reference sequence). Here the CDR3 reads CASSIWGGLKTEAFF. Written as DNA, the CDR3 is TGTGCCAGTAGTATATGGGGGGGGCTAAAGACTGAAGCTTTCTTT.

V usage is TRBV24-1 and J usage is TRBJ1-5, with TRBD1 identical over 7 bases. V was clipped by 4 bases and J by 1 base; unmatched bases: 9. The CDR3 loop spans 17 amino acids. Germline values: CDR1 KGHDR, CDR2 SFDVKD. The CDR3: CATSEATGDWSNQPQHF. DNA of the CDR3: TGTGCCACCAGTGAAGCCACAGGGGATTGGAGCAATCAGCCCCAGCATTTT.

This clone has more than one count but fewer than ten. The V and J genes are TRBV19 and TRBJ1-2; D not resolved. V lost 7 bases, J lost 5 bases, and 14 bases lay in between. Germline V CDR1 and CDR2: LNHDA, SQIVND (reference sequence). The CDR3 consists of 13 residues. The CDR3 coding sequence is TGTGCCAGTACCAAAGATCGGGTTTATGGCTACACCTTC. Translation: CASTKDRVYGYTF.

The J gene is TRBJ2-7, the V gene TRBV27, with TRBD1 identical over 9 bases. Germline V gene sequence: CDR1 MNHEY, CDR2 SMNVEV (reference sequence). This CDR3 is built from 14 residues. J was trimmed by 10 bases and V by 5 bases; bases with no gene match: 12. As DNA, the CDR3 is TGTGCCAGCAGTCCCACGAGACAGGGGGAACTACAGTACTTC. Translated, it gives CASSPTRQGELQYF.

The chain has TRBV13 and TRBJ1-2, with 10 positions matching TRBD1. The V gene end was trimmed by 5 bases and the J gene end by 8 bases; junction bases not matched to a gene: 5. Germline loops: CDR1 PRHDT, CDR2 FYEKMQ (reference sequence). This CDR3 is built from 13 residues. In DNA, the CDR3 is TGTGCCAGCAGCCCGGGACAGGGGCCGGGCTACACCTTC. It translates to CASSPGQGPGYTF.